This TCR beta chain originates from a study of blood T cell repertoires in COVID-19 (TCRdb year 2020). For context, the study as a whole: Samples covering the acute and convalescent phases of COVID-19 were provided by collaborators in the United States, Italy and Spain. A de-identified subject ID, COVID-19 status, age in years and sex were almost always included in the sample metadata. The material from the prospective study consisted of cDNA or gDNA derived from T cells, B-cell-depleted T cells, or PBMCs. Samples came from the ongoing ImmuneRACE study (first 160 participants) plus 1,254 subjects from 6 global collaborators. The dataset comprised deeply sampled blood TCRbeta repertoires from subjects exposed to, actively infected with, or recovered from COVID-19. The repertoires were made available in a free public database intended to serve as a resource for research on the immune response to SARS-CoV-2. Where available, HLA class I and class II types were obtained from metadata supplied by the sample provider rather than from assay-based typing. Broad study findings and their caveats: Clinical and demographic metadata were provided uncurated, with the amount varying by source and participant.

Each collaborating institution followed its own protocols to collect whole blood in K2EDTA tubes. For TCRbeta analysis, collaborator samples were shipped as frozen whole blood, as isolated PBMCs, or as DNA extracted from either sample type. The immunoSEQ Assay, a bias-controlled multiplex PCR, was used to amplify TCRbeta CDR3 regions from genomic DNA. In the authors' own workflow: Nucleated cell counts per sample were estimated from amplification of reference gene primers within the assay. To quantify the absolute abundance of each unique TCRbeta CDR3 rearrangement, sequence reads were collapsed and filtered. Productive Simpson clonality was computed per sample as the square root of Simpson's diversity index over productive rearrangements. The table comes from immuneACCESS by way of TCRdb, which keeps in-frame sequences with V and J called. Part of the clones is missing from these tables; in studies checked, under half for an unresolved V gene and the rest for unknown reasons. V and J calls and clone size follow that table, whereas D and trimming were derived from the DNA. This sample gives hundreds of thousands of clones in total; approximately 84% of them show up just once. Of the sample, under 2% is held by the ten largest clones.

V lost 0 bases and J lost 0 bases, and the count of bases not matched to a germline gene is 2. The germline V gene sets CDR1 to SGHTA and CDR2 to FQGTGA. Measured from the cysteine to the phenylalanine, the CDR3 is 18 residues long. Only CDR3 DNA is held: 54 bases, read in frame from base 1. Details on this clone: Which antigen it targets is not known. It has no much larger one-base neighbor in the sample; base qualities were not kept.

Specimen: peripheral blood. Recombination joined TRBV7-3 with TRBJ2-6; 10 central nucleotides agree with TRBD2. The sequence was collected from a woman older than 75 with acute or convalescent COVID-19. The sequence in DNA is TGTGCCAGCAGCTTAACCAGCGGGAGGGGCTCTGGGGCCAACGTCCTGACTTTC. Its translation reads: CASSLTSGRGSGANVLTF. The entire variable domain, with the stretches around the CDR3 drawn from the reference TRBV7-3 and TRBJ2-6 proteins, is GAGVSQTPSNKVTEKGKYVELRCDPISGHTALYWYRQSLGQGPEFLIYFQGTGAADDSGLPNDRFFAVRPEGSVSTLKIQRTERGDSAVYLCASSLTSGRGSGANVLTFGAGSRLTVL.